This is a list of T cell receptor beta chains from one sample in a study of human T cells and chemical hapten exposure. In TCRdb, the RACE reads were re-called with MiXCR into one record per CDR3 protein. This table holds a few hundred thousand distinct CDR3 sequences, more than 4.5% found once. The material sequenced was whole blood, taken in connection with sensitization to the hapten diphenylcyclopropenone (DPC). All receptors derive from a woman between 50 and 59 years old with alopecia areata. Some clones in this sample may be carry-over from other donors' samples. CDR3s include the opening cysteine and the closing phenylalanine or tryptophan. Fields, in order: J gene, D gene, V gene, clone size, CDR3 protein, CDR3 DNA. D genes are given only for firm matches. Not every row has a clone size; where given, it reads once, few, many or a size class.

J gene: TRBJ2-2; D gene: TRBD1; V gene: TRBV7-6; clone size: -; CDR3 protein: CASSITGDTGELFF; CDR3 DNA: TGTGCCAGCAGCATAACAGGGGACACCGGGGAGCTGTTTTTT
J gene: TRBJ2-3; D gene: TRBD2; V gene: TRBV20-1; clone size: many; CDR3 protein: CSARGGVAGGQGADTQYF; CDR3 DNA: TGCAGTGCTAGAGGAGGAGTAGCGGGGGGGCAAGGCGCAGATACGCAGTATTTT
J gene: TRBJ1-2; D gene: -; V gene: TRBV1; clone size: many; CDR3 protein: CTSSQGGRGQRFYGYTF; CDR3 DNA: TGCACCAGCAGCCAAGGAGGCAGGGGACAGAGATTCTATGGCTACACCTTC
J gene: TRBJ2-3; D gene: -; V gene: TRBV18; clone size: -; CDR3 protein: CASSRQLTHRSTDTQYF; CDR3 DNA: TGTGCCAGCTCCCGCCAGCTCACCCATCGTAGCACAGATACGCAGTATTTT
J gene: TRBJ2-1; D gene: -; V gene: TRBV2; clone size: few; CDR3 protein: CASSEGGISSEQFF; CDR3 DNA: TGTGCCAGCAGTGAGGGCGGGATCTCGTCCGAGCAGTTCTTC
J gene: TRBJ2-5; D gene: TRBD2; V gene: TRBV24-1; clone size: many; CDR3 protein: CATSDLQIWTSGAQGTQYF; CDR3 DNA: TGTGCCACCAGTGATTTGCAAATCTGGACTAGCGGGGCACAAGGAACCCAGTACTTC
J gene: TRBJ1-2; D gene: -; V gene: TRBV27; clone size: few; CDR3 protein: CASRPQEGWGYGYTF; CDR3 DNA: TGTGCCAGCAGGCCTCAGGAGGGCTGGGGCTATGGCTACACCTTC
J gene: TRBJ1-1; D gene: -; V gene: TRBV30; clone size: -; CDR3 protein: CAWSRWGGIGDTEAFF; CDR3 DNA: TGTGCCTGGAGTAGATGGGGGGGCATCGGGGACACCGAAGCTTTCTTT
J gene: TRBJ1-2; D gene: -; V gene: TRBV7-2; clone size: many; CDR3 protein: CASSLATDPDYGYTF; CDR3 DNA: TGTGCCAGCAGCTTAGCGACAGACCCTGACTATGGCTACACCTTC
J gene: TRBJ2-2; D gene: -; V gene: TRBV15; clone size: -; CDR3 protein: CATARLGTGELFF; CDR3 DNA: TGTGCCACCGCCCGGTTGGGAACCGGGGAGCTGTTTTTT
J gene: TRBJ2-1; D gene: -; V gene: TRBV20-1; clone size: few; CDR3 protein: CSARAAYNEQFF; CDR3 DNA: TGCAGTGCTAGAGCCGCCTACAATGAGCAGTTCTTC
J gene: TRBJ1-1; D gene: -; V gene: TRBV20-1; clone size: few; CDR3 protein: CSARDMGAIKNTEAFF; CDR3 DNA: TGCAGTGCTAGAGATATGGGGGCAATTAAGAACACTGAAGCTTTCTTT
J gene: TRBJ1-1; D gene: -; V gene: TRBV14; clone size: many; CDR3 protein: CASSQFGPNTEAFF; CDR3 DNA: TGTGCCAGCAGCCAATTTGGACCGAACACTGAAGCTTTCTTT
J gene: TRBJ1-3; D gene: -; V gene: TRBV18; clone size: few; CDR3 protein: CASSPLGLSGNTIYF; CDR3 DNA: TGTGCCAGCTCACCCCTTGGTCTCTCTGGAAACACCATATATTTT
J gene: TRBJ1-1; D gene: -; V gene: TRBV7-9; clone size: -; CDR3 protein: CASSPGWIAEAFF; CDR3 DNA: TGTGCCAGCAGCCCAGGGTGGATAGCTGAAGCTTTCTTT
J gene: TRBJ1-2; D gene: -; V gene: TRBV28; clone size: -; CDR3 protein: CASTAPSNYGYTF; CDR3 DNA: TGTGCCAGCACCGCTCCGTCTAACTATGGCTACACCTTC
J gene: TRBJ2-2; D gene: -; V gene: TRBV19; clone size: -; CDR3 protein: CASSISNSGTGELFF; CDR3 DNA: TGTGCCAGTAGTATTTCAAATAGTGGTACCGGGGAGCTGTTTTTT
J gene: TRBJ1-1; D gene: TRBD1; V gene: TRBV19; clone size: -; CDR3 protein: CASTERQGLNTEAFF; CDR3 DNA: TGTGCCAGTACGGAACGACAGGGGTTGAACACTGAAGCTTTCTTT
J gene: TRBJ2-7; D gene: TRBD1; V gene: TRBV20-1; clone size: -; CDR3 protein: CSARGWTGGSDEQYF; CDR3 DNA: TGCAGTGCTAGAGGATGGACAGGGGGCAGCGACGAGCAGTACTTC
J gene: TRBJ2-2; D gene: -; V gene: TRBV6-6; clone size: few; CDR3 protein: CASSWIPGDDTGELFF; CDR3 DNA: TGTGCCAGCAGTTGGATACCGGGAGACGACACCGGGGAGCTGTTTTTT
J gene: TRBJ1-1; D gene: -; V gene: TRBV20-1; clone size: -; CDR3 protein: CSARSPGRNTEAFF; CDR3 DNA: TGCAGTGCTAGATCCCCAGGGAGGAACACTGAAGCTTTCTTT
J gene: TRBJ2-3; D gene: TRBD2; V gene: TRBV4-1; clone size: -; CDR3 protein: CASSQIAGDADTQYF; CDR3 DNA: TGCGCCAGCAGCCAAATAGCGGGAGATGCAGATACGCAGTATTTT
J gene: TRBJ2-3; D gene: -; V gene: TRBV12-3/TRBV12-4; clone size: many; CDR3 protein: CASSLLSTDTQYF; CDR3 DNA: TGTGCCAGCAGTTTGCTGAGCACAGATACGCAGTATTTT
J gene: TRBJ1-1; D gene: -; V gene: TRBV5-5; clone size: many; CDR3 protein: CASSLDYMNTEAFF; CDR3 DNA: TGTGCCAGCAGCTTGGACTACATGAACACTGAAGCTTTCTTT
J gene: TRBJ2-7; D gene: TRBD2; V gene: TRBV3-1; clone size: -; CDR3 protein: CASSQAGLVSKREQYF; CDR3 DNA: TGTGCCAGCAGCCAAGCGGGACTAGTTTCCAAAAGGGAGCAGTACTTC
J gene: TRBJ1-1; D gene: -; V gene: TRBV5-1; clone size: few; CDR3 protein: CASSLLGEMNTEAFF; CDR3 DNA: TGCGCCAGCAGCTTGCTGGGGGAAATGAACACTGAAGCTTTCTTT
J gene: TRBJ2-3; D gene: -; V gene: TRBV20-1; clone size: few; CDR3 protein: CSARIVDTQYF; CDR3 DNA: TGCAGTGCTAGAATCGTAGATACGCAGTATTTT
J gene: TRBJ2-1; D gene: -; V gene: TRBV5-1; clone size: -; CDR3 protein: CASSLALGGANEQFF; CDR3 DNA: TGCGCCAGCAGCTTGGCCCTGGGGGGGGCAAATGAGCAGTTCTTC
J gene: TRBJ1-4; D gene: -; V gene: TRBV5-4; clone size: -; CDR3 protein: CASSVRGRDEKLFF; CDR3 DNA: TGTGCCAGCAGCGTACGGGGTAGGGATGAAAAACTGTTTTTT
J gene: TRBJ2-7; D gene: TRBD1; V gene: TRBV27; clone size: many; CDR3 protein: CASQGAGEQYF; CDR3 DNA: TGTGCCAGCCAGGGGGCGGGAGAGCAGTACTTC
J gene: TRBJ2-7; D gene: TRBD2; V gene: TRBV28; clone size: many; CDR3 protein: CASTPGGAQEQYF; CDR3 DNA: TGTGCCAGCACCCCCGGGGGGGCGCAAGAGCAGTACTTC
J gene: TRBJ2-5; D gene: -; V gene: TRBV20-1; clone size: -; CDR3 protein: CSARLLAETQYF; CDR3 DNA: TGCAGTGCTAGACTCCTTGCAGAGACCCAGTACTTC
J gene: TRBJ1-2; D gene: -; V gene: TRBV12-3/TRBV12-4; clone size: many; CDR3 protein: CASSYTNYGYTF; CDR3 DNA: TGTGCCAGCAGTTATACTAACTATGGCTACACCTTC
J gene: TRBJ2-2; D gene: -; V gene: TRBV5-1; clone size: few; CDR3 protein: CASRGSWNTGELFF; CDR3 DNA: TGCGCCAGCAGGGGGTCTTGGAACACCGGGGAGCTGTTTTTT